The present TCR beta chain was sequenced within a study of shared clonotypes between healthy human individuals (TCRdb year 2020). For context, the study as a whole: The cohort included three men and two women between 18 and 49 years of age. For each donor, three plates each were used for CD4 naive and CD4 memory, two plates were used for CD8 naive, and one plate was used for CD8 memory. To estimate repertoire size and how much clonotype sharing occurs between individuals, the study deeply sequenced the blood TCR repertoires of five healthy adults. To increase sequencing depth and limit assay-specific biases, TCR repertoire library preparation and sequencing were carried out by different laboratories using diverse techniques. Per donor, leukapheresis produced somewhere between about 0.94 and 9 billion PBMCs.

Study-wide findings and limitations: When a few donors were compared, the shared fraction of clonotypes was roughly 5% for naive CD4, around 3.6% for naive CD8, roughly 2.5% for memory CD4, and 0.35% to 0.5% for memory CD8. Pairwise subsampling indicated that sequencing depth was expected to affect the degree of clonotype sharing among donors. Larger estimated clonotype richness was generally found for naive subsets than for memory subsets. Compared with non-shared clonotypes, the clonotypes found in all four sorted-subset donors had higher generation probabilities. Only blood was sampled, and tissue TCR repertoires likely differ from those in blood. Even with the large sequencing depth, rarefaction of the sorted-subset datasets indicated that sequencing was incomplete. Because the study included a small number of donors, the genetic and exposure-history diversity represented was limited.

CD8 naive samples consisted of CD45RO-negative cells that were positively selected for CCR7, yielding a CD45RA+CCR7+ population without TemRA cells. The donors were healthy, HIV-negative adults who had no recently reported acute infections or vaccinations. Every donor was a Caucasian adult living in Nashville, Tennessee, USA. After blood collection by leukapheresis, PBMCs were isolated using Ficoll-Histopaque density gradient centrifugation and then cryopreserved in the vapor phase of liquid nitrogen. Analytical flow cytometry was used to check the purity and quantity of each magnetically sorted T cell population. Genomic DNA was isolated from every sorted fraction and measured by UV absorbance on a Nanodrop 2000c. TCR CDR3 regions were amplified from genomic DNA by multiplex PCR using the deep immunoSEQ assay. Extracted genomic DNA from each cell subset was spread evenly across all wells of several immunoSEQ 96-well plates, with each plate serving as a replicate. For sorted subsets, around 200 ng genomic DNA, equal to 30,000 to 35,000 T cell genomes, was loaded into each replicate PCR. Purified libraries were measured with a Qubit 3.0 fluorometer, size-checked on a Bioanalyzer 2100, and measured again with the KAPA Library Quantification kit. Each immunoSEQ 96-well plate was sequenced on its own single-read 150-cycle Illumina NextSeq 550 flow cell. Per the authors' processing: Because the immunoSEQ output held only junctional sequences and lacked quality scores, the filtering could not match the filtering applied to full-length reads. Sequences were annotated with PyIR, a Python wrapper for IgBLAST v1.9, and V/J genes and CDR3 were assigned using IMGT germline references. Reads with weak V/J assignments (E-value above 1e-6), missing CDR3, stop codons, out-of-frame junctions, or ambiguous translated residues were removed. A V3J clonotype was defined by an identical inferred V gene, J gene, and CDR3 amino acid sequence. Percentage overlap between repertoires was calculated by dividing the number of shared unique clonotypes by the size of the smaller repertoire. RTK rarefaction, the Chao1 estimator, and Recon v2.1 estimates of unobserved clonotypes were used to assess repertoire richness. Generation probabilities for all TCRbeta clonotypes obtained by the gDNA method from four donors were computed using OLGA. The immuneACCESS repertoire file appears here via TCRdb, limited to in-frame rearrangements. These files lack a portion of the clones; in checked studies, under half of the deficit traces to unresolved V genes, and the cause of the others is not known. That table furnishes V, J and clone size, whereas the DNA furnished D and trimming. Within this sample are 800,000 to 950,000 clones, with 96% of them counted one time only. The top ten hold around 0.25% of the sample.

For this chain, trimming is 11 bases at the V end and 5 bases at the J end, and the number of junction bases without a gene match is 16. CDR1 and CDR2 (SEHNR, FQNEAQ) derive from the germline V gene (reference sequence). The CDR3 goes from the cysteine to the phenylalanine over 15 residues. Kept here is only the CDR3 DNA, which spans 45 bases and is read in frame from base 1. As regards this clone: There is no known antigen for this receptor. There are no base qualities to consult, and no much larger clone falls within one base.

This chain joins TRBV7-9 to TRBJ2-5, with 8 central nucleotides matching TRBD2. The sample consisted of naive CD8+ T cells sorted from blood. Explained via the paper, the cell subset or site label denotes: CD45RA+CCR7+. The sequence was collected from a man aged 25 to 40 in good health. The nucleotides read TGTGCCGGGGATGGCGGGAGGTCCCCCGAGGAGACCCAGTACTTC. Its amino acids are CAGDGGRSPEETQYF.